These 17 T cell receptor beta chains share one sample of origin, sequenced in a study of blood T cell repertoires in COVID-19. TCRdb keeps only in-frame clones here, not all; method: immunoSEQ multiplex PCR. Found here are approximately 340,000 clones, more than 70% of them singletons; the top ten hold around 3%. The sequencing input was peripheral blood. The receptors derive from a man aged 30 to 45 with active or convalescent COVID-19.

The V and J genes are TRBV2 and TRBJ1-5; D unclear. This CDR3 is 18 amino acids long. V was cut by 3 bases and J by 1 base, with 19 bases left in between. Germline CDR1 and CDR2: SNHLY and FYNNEI. The CDR3 DNA follows: TGTGCCAGCAGTGATCATCCCGGTTTGAGAAAAAGCAATCAGCCCCAGCATTTT. This gives the protein CASSDHPGLRKSNQPQHF.

The sample holds one count of this clone. This sequence joins TRBV7-8 and TRBJ2-7, with TRBD2 matching 7 bases. V shed 6 bases, J shed 0 bases, and the junction held 8 bases outside the gene matches. CDR1 is SGHVS and CDR2 is FQNEAQ in the germline V gene. This CDR3 region has 15 residues. The CDR3 nucleotides are TGTGCCAGCAGACCAACTAGCGAAAGCTCCTACGAGCAGTACTTC. The encoded protein is CASRPTSESSYEQYF.

The rearrangement links TRBV28 to TRBJ1-1; D is unresolved. Germline loops: CDR1 MDHEN, CDR2 SYDVKM. Between the trimmed V and J ends, which lost 2 bases and 8 bases, there was a span of 9 bases. This CDR3 region has 12 residues. CDR3 loop: CASSLPAPEAFF. For the CDR3, the DNA is TGTGCCAGCAGTTTACCCGCGCCCGAAGCTTTCTTT. The variable domain in full, completed from reference TRBV28 and TRBJ1-1, reads DVKVTQSSRYLVKRTGEKVFLECVQDMDHENMFWYRQDPGLGLRLIYFSYDVKMKEKGDIPEGYSVSREKKERFSLILESASTNQTSMYLCASSLPAPEAFFGQGTRLTVV.

This chain links TRBV11-3 with TRBJ2-1; a possible D gene is TRBD2 (7 bases). Per germline, CDR1 SGHNT and CDR2 YENEEA. The V gene lost 5 bases and the J gene lost 10 bases, with 18 bases spanning the gap. The CDR3 covers 14 residues. The CDR3: CASSSGEGTGEQFF. CDR3 in DNA: TGTGCCAGCAGCAGCGGGGAGGGTACAGGGGAGCAGTTCTTC.

For the CDR3, the DNA is TGTGCCAGCAGCTTCTGGGGCCCAGATACGCAGTATTTT. This gives the protein CASSFWGPDTQYF. The chain carries TRBV5-5 and TRBJ2-3, with D tentatively TRBD1 (5 bases). The CDR3 extends over 13 amino acids. The V gene lost 2 bases and the J gene lost 4 bases, with 8 bases spanning the gap. Germline lookup yields CDR1 SGHKS and CDR2 YYEKEE (reference sequence). Full variable domain (outside the CDR3, taken from reference TRBV5-5 and TRBJ2-3): DAGVTQSPTHLIKTRGQQVTLRCSPISGHKSVSWYQQVLGQGPQFIFQYYEKEERGRGNFPDRFSARQFPNYSSELNVNALLLGDSALYLCASSFWGPDTQYFGPGTRLTVL.

The chain recombines TRBV12-3 or TRBV12-4 with TRBJ2-7, with 13 nucleotides matching TRBD2. This CDR3 spans 13 amino acids. J was trimmed by 7 bases and V by 7 bases; bases with no gene match: 4. The DNA of the CDR3 is TGTGCCAGCAAACTAGCGGGGGGGTATGAGCAGTACTTC. Translated: CASKLAGGYEQYF.

The genes are TRBV6-5 and TRBJ2-7, with 10 positions matching TRBD2. CDR3 length equals 14 residues. Germline loops: CDR1 MNHEY, CDR2 SVGAGI. Germline trimming cut 7 bases from V and 3 bases from J; bases unmatched to any gene: 6. CDR3 region: CASNPSGSIYEQYF. The CDR3 region has the DNA TGTGCCAGCAATCCTAGCGGGAGTATCTACGAGCAGTACTTC.

J is TRBJ2-2 and V is TRBV14, with a possible D match to TRBD2 (6 bases). Germline loops: CDR1 SGHDN, CDR2 FVKESK. Trimming removed 0 bases at V and 8 bases at J, with 10 bases between. The CDR3 has 14 amino acids. The CDR3 spells CASSQDGEAGELFF. The CDR3, as DNA: TGTGCCAGCAGCCAAGACGGGGAGGCGGGGGAGCTGTTTTTT.

The count of this clone is one. The chain has TRBV27 and TRBJ2-1, with D possibly matching TRBD2 (5 bases). This CDR3 spans 11 amino acids. Trimming shortened V by 10 bases and J by 9 bases, and 13 bases separated the two germline ends. Germline V gene lookup returns CDR1 MNHEY and CDR2 SMNVEV (reference sequence). The CDR3 spells CATVGGLEQFF. The DNA for the CDR3 is TGTGCCACCGTAGGCGGACTTGAGCAGTTCTTC.

The CDR3 region is CACPKDRVFHF. CDR3 coding DNA: TGTGCCTGCCCGAAGGACAGGGTATTCCACTTT. The chain employs TRBV30 and TRBJ1-6; 8 bases map to TRBD1. The germline V gene has CDR1 GTSNPN and CDR2 SVGIG (reference sequence). The V and J ends lost 6 bases and 17 bases, in that order; junction bases with no gene match: 9. CDR3 length: 11 residues.

The rearrangement joins TRBV5-8 to TRBJ2-1, with 7 bases lining up with TRBD2. This CDR3 has 15 residues. The ends lost 0 bases at V and 3 bases at J; junction bases unmatched: 3. Germline CDR1 SGHTS, CDR2 YDEGEE. CDR3 sequence: CASSLELADYNEQFF. CDR3 DNA sequence: TGTGCCAGCAGCTTGGAGCTAGCGGACTACAATGAGCAGTTCTTC.

Concerning this clone itself: The sample has other DNA sequences that encode this CDR3 too. The J gene is TRBJ2-7, the V gene TRBV11-2; D perhaps matches TRBD2 (5 bases). The CDR3 consists of 12 residues. Germline-derived CDR1 and CDR2 are SGHAT and FQNNGV. V lost 4 bases to trimming and J lost 2 bases, with 6 bases between them. Here the CDR3 DNA reads TGTGCCAGCAGCTCCGGGACCTACGAGCAGTACTTC. It translates to CASSSGTYEQYF.

V gene TRBV29-1 combines with J gene TRBJ2-2, with 10 positions matching TRBD2. Per germline, CDR1 SQVTM and CDR2 ANQGSEA. The CDR3 extends over 14 amino acids. V lost 6 bases to trimming and J lost 7 bases; unmatched junction nucleotides: 8. The DNA of the CDR3 is TGCAGCGTGAATCTAGCGGGAGCGTTCGGGGAGCTGTTTTTT. It specifies CSVNLAGAFGELFF.

This chain uses TRBV5-1 with TRBJ2-1; D may be TRBD2 (5 bases). V shed 1 base and J shed 0 bases, with 14 bases lying between them. In germline, CDR1 is SGHRS, CDR2 YFSETQ. The CDR3 is 17 residues long. CDR3 DNA sequence: TGCGCCAGCAGCTTGACGGTAGCGCAGAGCTCCTACAATGAGCAGTTCTTC. It is translated as CASSLTVAQSSYNEQFF.

This clone was counted only a few times. V gene TRBV19 combines with J gene TRBJ1-3, with D possibly being TRBD1 (5 bases). CDR1 is LNHDA and CDR2 is SQIVND in the germline V gene (reference sequence). The CDR3 length is 13 residues. V was trimmed by 8 bases and J by 3 bases, leaving 11 bases between them. The CDR3 DNA sequence: TGTGCCAGTTCGGTCAGGGATGGAAACACCATATATTTT. Translated, it gives CASSVRDGNTIYF.

The chain has TRBV28 and TRBJ1-5, with D perhaps matching TRBD1 (6 bases). Trimming removed 3 bases from V and 6 bases from J, with 15 bases in between. This CDR3 region has 15 residues. Germline V gene sequence: CDR1 MDHEN, CDR2 SYDVKM. The CDR3 DNA follows: TGTGCCAGCAGTTTGCCCCACAGGGTCGCTCAGCCCCAGCATTTT. Translated: CASSLPHRVAQPQHF.

The rearrangement joins TRBV27 to TRBJ1-6, with unresolved D. With 10 bases removed from V and 4 bases from J, the gap between germline ends came to 14 bases. The CDR3 is 14 amino acids. Germline V gene data show CDR1 as MNHEY and CDR2 as SMNVEV (reference sequence). The CDR3 loop reads CAILPPGYNSPLHF. For the CDR3, the DNA is TGTGCCATCCTTCCCCCAGGTTATAATTCACCCCTCCACTTT.